This T cell receptor beta chain is drawn from a study of vaccination and CD4 T cells after COVID-19. Sequenced with the Oncomine TCR Beta short-read assay was DNA taken from cultured CD4+ T cells. TCRdb re-called the PCR reads with MiXCR, one entry per CDR3 protein. The profile shows just under 20,000 distinct CDR3 sequences, around a quarter of them singletons. As regards this clonotype: Its antigen is unknown.

The CDR3 length is 11 residues. V lost 6 bases, J lost 5 bases, and 8 bases lay in between. Treatment in this sample: approximately 11-day PBMC culture with coronavirus spike peptide pools or control peptides (ViraFEST assay). Specimen: cultured CD4+ T cells from blood. The V call is TRBV12-3 or TRBV12-4, the J call TRBJ2-7; D might be TRBD1 (6 bases). This TCR came from a human donor with COVID-19. The CDR3 is CASSNRDEQYF. The DNA of the CDR3 is TGTGCCAGCAGCAACAGGGACGAGCAGTACTTC.